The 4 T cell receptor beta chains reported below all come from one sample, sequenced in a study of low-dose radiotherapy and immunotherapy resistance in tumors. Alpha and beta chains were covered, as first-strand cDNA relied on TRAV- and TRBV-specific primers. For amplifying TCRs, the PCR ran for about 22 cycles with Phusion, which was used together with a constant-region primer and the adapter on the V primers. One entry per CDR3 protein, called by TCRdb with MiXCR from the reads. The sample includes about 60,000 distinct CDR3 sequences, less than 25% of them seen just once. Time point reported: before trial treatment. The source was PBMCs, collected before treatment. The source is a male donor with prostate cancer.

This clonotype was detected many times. CDR3 amino acids: CASSPPGQGSWKQETQYF. The CDR3 nucleotides read TGTGCCAGCTCACCTCCGGGCCAGGGGAGTTGGAAACAAGAGACCCAGTACTTC. The chain couples TRBV18 to TRBJ2-5; D is possibly TRBD1 (6 bases). V was clipped by 3 bases and J by 2 bases, with 22 bases between them. The CDR3 sequence is 18 residues long. Per the germline V gene, CDR1 is KGHSH and CDR2 is LQKENI.

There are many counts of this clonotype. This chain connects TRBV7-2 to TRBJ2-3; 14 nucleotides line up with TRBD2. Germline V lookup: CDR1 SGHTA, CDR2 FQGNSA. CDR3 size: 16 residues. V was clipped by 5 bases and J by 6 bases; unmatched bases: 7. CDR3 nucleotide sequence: TGTGCCAGCAGCCCCGGGACTAGCGGGAGTCGCGATACGCAGTATTTT. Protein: CASSPGTSGSRDTQYF.

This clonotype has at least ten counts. The CDR3 loop reads CASSPGQSPTDTQYF. The CDR3 coding sequence is TGTGCCAGCAGCCCCGGACAGAGTCCCACAGATACGCAGTATTTT. This rearrangement joins TRBV5-4 to TRBJ2-3, with D perhaps TRBD1 (6 bases). Trimming removed 4 bases from V and 2 bases from J, with 14 bases in between. The CDR3 is 15 amino acids. Germline V gene sequence: CDR1 SGHNT, CDR2 YYREEE (reference sequence).

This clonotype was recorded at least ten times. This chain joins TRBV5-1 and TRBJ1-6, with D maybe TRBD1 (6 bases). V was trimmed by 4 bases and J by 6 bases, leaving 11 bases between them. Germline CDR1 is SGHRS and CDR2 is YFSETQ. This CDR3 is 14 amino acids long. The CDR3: CASSPQQGNSPLHF. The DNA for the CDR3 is TGCGCCAGCAGCCCGCAACAGGGTAATTCACCCCTCCACTTT.